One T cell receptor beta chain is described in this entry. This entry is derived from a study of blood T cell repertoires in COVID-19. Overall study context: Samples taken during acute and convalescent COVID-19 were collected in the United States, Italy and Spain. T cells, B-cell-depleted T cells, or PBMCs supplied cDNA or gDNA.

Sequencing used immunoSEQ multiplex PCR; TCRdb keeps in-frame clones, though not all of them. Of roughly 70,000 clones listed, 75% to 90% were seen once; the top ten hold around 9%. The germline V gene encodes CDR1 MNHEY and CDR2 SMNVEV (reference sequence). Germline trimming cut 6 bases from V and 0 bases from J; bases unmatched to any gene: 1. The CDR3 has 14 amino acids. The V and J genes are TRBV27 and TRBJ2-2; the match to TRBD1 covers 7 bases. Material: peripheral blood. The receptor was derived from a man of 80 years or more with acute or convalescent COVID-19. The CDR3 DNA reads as TGTGCCAGCAGCCAGGGGGCGAACACCGGGGAGCTGTTTTTT. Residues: CASSQGANTGELFF.